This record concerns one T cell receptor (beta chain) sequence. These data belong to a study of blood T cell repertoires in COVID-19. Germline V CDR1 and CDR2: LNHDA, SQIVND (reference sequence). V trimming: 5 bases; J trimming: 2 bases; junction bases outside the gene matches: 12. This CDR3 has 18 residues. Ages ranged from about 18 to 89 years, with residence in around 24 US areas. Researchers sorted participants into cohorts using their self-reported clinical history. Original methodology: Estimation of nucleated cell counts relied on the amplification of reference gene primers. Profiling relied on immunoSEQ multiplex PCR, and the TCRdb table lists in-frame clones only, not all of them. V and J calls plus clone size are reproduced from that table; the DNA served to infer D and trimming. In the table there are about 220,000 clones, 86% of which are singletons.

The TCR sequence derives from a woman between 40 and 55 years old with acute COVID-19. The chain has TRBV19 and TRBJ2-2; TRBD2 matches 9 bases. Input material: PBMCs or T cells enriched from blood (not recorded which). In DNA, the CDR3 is TGTGCCAGTAGTCGGCGGCTGGCTAGCGGGACTAACACCGGGGAGCTGTTTTTT. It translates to CASSRRLASGTNTGELFF. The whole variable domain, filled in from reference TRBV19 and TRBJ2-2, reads DGGITQSPKYLFRKEGQNVTLSCEQNLNHDAMYWYRQDPGQGLRLIYYSQIVNDFQKGDIAEGYSVSREKKESFPLTVTSAQKNPTAFYLCASSRRLASGTNTGELFFGEGSRLTVL.